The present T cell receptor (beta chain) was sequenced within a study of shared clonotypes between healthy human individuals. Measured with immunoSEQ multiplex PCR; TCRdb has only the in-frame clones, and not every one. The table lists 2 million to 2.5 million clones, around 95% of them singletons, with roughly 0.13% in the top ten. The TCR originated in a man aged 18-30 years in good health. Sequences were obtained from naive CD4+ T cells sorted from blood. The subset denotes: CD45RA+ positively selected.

CDR3 nucleotides: TGCGCCAGCAGCCAATCGTTTGGCTACGAGCAGTACTTC. Translating it yields CASSQSFGYEQYF. V gene TRBV4-1 combines with J gene TRBJ2-7, with no clear D. The germline V gene encodes CDR1 MGHRA and CDR2 YSYEKL. The V and J ends lost 2 bases and 3 bases respectively, with 8 bases between them. The CDR3 is 13 residues long.